This T cell receptor beta chain was sequenced for a study of identifying expanded T cells in peripheral blood. Study-wide points: Over approximately two and four weeks, about 16 and 20 clones changed, versus around 1.3 between replicates. Clone count variance between roughly 2-week samples rose with total template count.

Points on this clone: Its antigen is undetermined.

Healthy donors had no documented immune events, such as infections, while sampled. Data came from immunoSEQ multiplex PCR; TCRdb stores just in-frame clones and leaves some out. The sample contains 81,000 or so clones, 80% to 85% of which appear only once. Germline V lookup: CDR1 SGDLS, CDR2 YYNGEE. With 0 bases removed from V and 8 bases from J, the gap between germline ends came to 14 bases. The CDR3 totals 15 residues. This sequence was found in a person aged 18 to 70 in good health. The rearrangement links TRBV9 to TRBJ1-4; D remains ambiguous. Specimen: blood. CDR3 sequence reads: CASSVAGRTGEKLFF. The CDR3 DNA reads TGTGCCAGCAGCGTAGCTGGGAGGACTGGCGAAAAACTGTTTTTT.